This paragraph reports one T cell receptor beta chain. Its antigen is undetermined. This sample was included in a study of CD8 T cells in ankylosing spondylitis. MiXCR was run by TCRdb on the 5' RACE reads, yielding one entry per CDR3 protein. The table has a few hundred thousand distinct CDR3 sequences, 6.5% to 10% seen once; the top ten hold 13% to 15%. Trimming took 4 bases from V and 4 from J, leaving 15 bases between them. Germline loops: CDR1 LGHNA, CDR2 YNFKEQ. CDR3 length: 15 residues. Notes on the study in general: Among TCR beta sequences, a motif of several highly homologous variants appeared characteristic of ankylosing spondylitis blood. Significantly higher representation of disease-linked clones was reported for matched ankylosing spondylitis synovial fluid.

The sequence came from a male donor with ankylosing spondylitis. Sequencing was carried out using blood, either unsorted or a sorted T cell fraction (not recorded which). The V and J genes are TRBV4-2 and TRBJ2-3, with a possible D match to TRBD2 (5 bases). DNA for the CDR3: TGTGCCAGCAGCCGGAGACTACCCGACCCAGATACGCAGTATTTT. As protein: CASSRRLPDPDTQYF.